This T cell receptor beta chain is drawn from a study of CD8 T cells in ankylosing spondylitis. Study results and caveats: Both synovial fluid and blood in reactive arthritis had previously been reported to carry some motif variants.

Trimming pared 3 bases from V and 2 bases from J, leaving 15 bases between. Looked up from germline, CDR1 is SGHNT and CDR2 is YYREEE (reference sequence). The CDR3 runs to 15 residues. The sample holds a few counts of this clonotype. What it recognizes is unknown. For TCR beta, libraries came from quantitative 5'-RACE with molecular barcodes. Each CDR3 protein gets one entry after TCRdb re-called the 5' RACE reads with MiXCR. Among 110,000 to 150,000 distinct CDR3 sequences, 6.5% to 8.5% were seen once, and the ten largest hold 7.3%. The chain uses TRBV5-4 and TRBJ2-7; tentative D call: TRBD2 (5 bases). Sequences were obtained from synovial fluid, either unsorted or a sorted T cell fraction (not recorded which). This clonotype was sampled from a male donor with ankylosing spondylitis. CDR3 nucleotides: TGTGCCAGCAGCTCCCGGACTGACCCAACCTACGAGCAGTACTTC. Protein sequence: CASSSRTDPTYEQYF.